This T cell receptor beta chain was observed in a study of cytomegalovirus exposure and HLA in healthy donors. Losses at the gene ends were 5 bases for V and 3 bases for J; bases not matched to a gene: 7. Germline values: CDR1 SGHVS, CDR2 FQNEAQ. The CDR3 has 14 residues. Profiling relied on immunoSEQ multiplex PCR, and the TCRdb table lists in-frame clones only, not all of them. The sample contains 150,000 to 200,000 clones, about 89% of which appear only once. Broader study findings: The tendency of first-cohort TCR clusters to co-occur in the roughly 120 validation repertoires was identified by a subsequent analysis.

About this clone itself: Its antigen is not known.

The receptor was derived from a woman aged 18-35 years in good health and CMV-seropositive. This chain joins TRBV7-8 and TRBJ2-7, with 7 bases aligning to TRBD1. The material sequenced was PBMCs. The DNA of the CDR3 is TGTGCCAGCAGCCTCGGGGACAGCGGCTACGAGCAGTACTTC. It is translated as CASSLGDSGYEQYF.